Following are 29 T cell receptor beta chains from one sample sequenced in a study of blood T cell repertoires in COVID-19. Data came from immunoSEQ multiplex PCR; TCRdb stores just in-frame clones and leaves some out. Altogether more than 85,000 clones are present, 70% to 85% being singletons, with the ten largest covering around 9.6%. The sample taken for sequencing was peripheral blood. These receptor sequences come from a man aged 55-75 years with active or convalescent COVID-19.

This clone is a singleton in its sample. V usage is TRBV27 and J usage is TRBJ1-3; possible D gene TRBD1, 5 bases. CDR3 length equals 13 residues. Trimming cost V 2 bases and J 7 bases, with 9 bases left between them. In germline, CDR1 is MNHEY, CDR2 SMNVEV (reference sequence). DNA for the CDR3: TGTGCCAGCAGTTTAGGAGGGGCCAACACCATATATTTT. As protein: CASSLGGANTIYF.

This clone was seen a few times. The chain links TRBV7-2 to TRBJ2-5; possibly TRBD2 for D (6 bases). The CDR3 is made up of 14 amino acids. Germline-derived CDR1 and CDR2 are SGHTA and FQGNSA. Trimming took off 1 base at V and 1 base at J, with 7 bases between the two ends. CDR3 in amino acids: CASSLVRGQETQYF. The DNA of the CDR3 is TGTGCCAGCAGCTTAGTGCGGGGCCAAGAGACCCAGTACTTC.

The table lists this clone with a count of one. The J gene is TRBJ2-3, the V gene TRBV5-1, with TRBD1 matching 9 bases. V was pared by 4 bases and J by 3 bases, with 9 bases of the junction left unmatched. CDR3 length: 16 amino acids. The germline V gene encodes CDR1 SGHRS and CDR2 YFSETQ. The CDR3 coding sequence is TGCGCCAGCAGCAACGGACAGGGGATTGGTACAGATACGCAGTATTTT. It codes for CASSNGQGIGTDTQYF.

In its sample, this clone was seen a few times. The chain recombines TRBV7-2 with TRBJ2-3; 11 nucleotides agree with TRBD2. V lost 6 bases and J lost 4; bases outside the gene matches: 6. The germline V gene encodes CDR1 SGHTA and CDR2 FQGNSA. The CDR3 loop spans 15 amino acids. The CDR3 DNA is TGTGCCAGCAGATCCACTAGCGGGAGCTCAGATACGCAGTATTTT. Translated: CASRSTSGSSDTQYF.

This clone was detected only once. The chain carries TRBV28 and TRBJ2-1; 11 positions agree with TRBD2. The CDR3 is 17 residues long. The germline CDR1 and CDR2 sequences are MDHEN and SYDVKM. The junction had 13 bases not matched to a gene; V was cut back by 5 bases and J by 7 bases. CDR3 nucleotides: TGTGCCAGCAGTAGCCTTTCAGCGTCTAGCGGGAGGAATGAGCAGTTCTTC. This translates into CASSSLSASSGRNEQFF. The variable domain in full, with the rest retrieved from reference TRBV28 and TRBJ2-1, is DVKVTQSSRYLVKRTGEKVFLECVQDMDHENMFWYRQDPGLGLRLIYFSYDVKMKEKGDIPEGYSVSREKKERFSLILESASTNQTSMYLCASSSLSASSGRNEQFFGPGTRLTVL.

The V gene is TRBV9, the J gene TRBJ2-7, with TRBD2 identical over 9 bases. The trim removed 0 bases at V and 5 bases at J, leaving 3 bases unmatched. From germline, CDR1 is SGDLS and CDR2 YYNGEE. The CDR3 runs to 14 residues. As DNA, the CDR3 is TGTGCCAGCAGCGTAGCTAGCGGGACTGACGAGCAGTACTTC. Its translation: CASSVASGTDEQYF.

The V gene is TRBV19, the J gene TRBJ2-4; D ambiguous. The ends were cut back, 5 bases at V and 6 bases at J, with 14 bases in the middle. CDR3 size: 14 residues. Germline V gene data show CDR1 as LNHDA and CDR2 as SQIVND (reference sequence). The CDR3 DNA reads as TGTGCCAGTAGTGACGCGGCGAGAAGAAACATTCAGTACTTC. Amino acid sequence: CASSDAARRNIQYF.

This clone was seen only a few times. CDR3 residues: CASSQEGLGGSYEQYF. DNA of the CDR3: TGTGCCAGCAGCCAAGAGGGGCTGGGGGGCTCCTACGAGCAGTACTTC. The genes are TRBV3-1 (or the pseudogene TRBV3-2) and TRBJ2-7; possible D gene TRBD2, 6 bases. The CDR3 covers 16 residues. Germline lookup yields CDR1 LGHDT and CDR2 YNNKEL (reference sequence). V lost 0 bases and J lost 0, with 12 bases in between.

V gene TRBV29-1 combines with J gene TRBJ1-2; 9 nucleotides align to TRBD1. Trimming removed 8 bases from V and 9 bases from J; junction bases left unmatched: 13. Germline V gene sequence: CDR1 SQVTM, CDR2 ANQGSEA. CDR3 size: 13 residues. CDR3 amino acids: CSSQAGTGKSYTF. The CDR3 bases are TGCAGCTCACAGGCCGGGACAGGGAAGAGCTACACCTTC.

This clone was seen once. The V gene is TRBV5-1, the J gene TRBJ2-3; 11 positions match TRBD2. The trim removed 3 bases at V and 4 bases at J, leaving 1 base unmatched. There are 14 residues in the CDR3. CDR1 SGHRS and CDR2 YFSETQ come from the germline V gene. This CDR3 reads CASSSSGRSDTQYF. CDR3 DNA: TGCGCCAGCAGCTCTAGCGGGAGGTCAGATACGCAGTATTTT.

This rearrangement joins TRBV7-9 to TRBJ1-6; D is undetermined. V was shortened by 7 bases and J by 7 bases, with 8 bases between the two germline ends. Germline CDR1 is SEHNR and CDR2 is FQNEAQ (reference sequence). The CDR3 runs to 12 residues. DNA for the CDR3: TGTGCCAGCACCGAACAGAATTCACCCCTCCACTTT. It encodes CASTEQNSPLHF.

This clone was found once. J is TRBJ1-6 and V is TRBV5-4, with 8 bases fitting TRBD1. The J segment lost 9 bases and the V segment lost 0 bases, leaving 5 bases of the junction unmatched. The CDR3 contains 15 residues. Germline CDR1 reads SGHNT; CDR2 reads YYREEE (reference sequence). The CDR3 spells CASSLDQGARSPLHF. The CDR3 nucleotides are TGTGCCAGCAGCTTGGATCAGGGGGCTCGTTCACCCCTCCACTTT.

V is TRBV7-2 and J is TRBJ2-7, with unresolved D. The CDR3 sequence is 12 residues long. V lost 3 bases and J 6 bases, leaving 9 bases between the germline ends. Germline V gives CDR1 SGHTA, CDR2 FQGNSA. The DNA of the CDR3 is TGTGCCAGCAGCTTGACGCGAGGCGAGCAGTACGTC. Its protein is CASSLTRGEQYV.

The gene calls are TRBV13 and TRBJ2-3; 13 positions agree with TRBD2. V gave up 5 bases and J gave up 1 base; unmatched junction bases: 6. In germline, CDR1 is PRHDT, CDR2 FYEKMQ (reference sequence). The CDR3 consists of 17 residues. The CDR3 spells CASSPGLAGPRTDTQYF. CDR3 bases: TGTGCCAGCAGCCCGGGACTAGCGGGGCCCCGCACAGATACGCAGTATTTT.

The chain recombines TRBV12-3 or TRBV12-4 with TRBJ1-2; no firm D call. This CDR3 is built from 13 residues. Trimming left V 6 bases short and J 8 bases short, with 16 bases between. The CDR3 spells CASRSLGRMGYTF. The CDR3 nucleotides read TGTGCCAGCAGATCCCTCGGCAGGATGGGCTACACCTTC.

This chain connects TRBV7-9 to TRBJ2-3, with 10 bases identical to TRBD1. Germline V lookup: CDR1 SEHNR, CDR2 FQNEAQ (reference sequence). Losses at the gene ends were 5 bases for V and 7 bases for J; bases not matched to a gene: 12. CDR3 length: 16 amino acids. CDR3 bases: TGTGCCAGCAGCGTCTTCGGGACAGGGGTCTCAAATACGCAGTATTTT. It yields the protein CASSVFGTGVSNTQYF.

This clone was seen more than once but under ten times. As DNA, the CDR3 is TGTGCCAGCAGTTTCCAGGTTAACTCACCCCTCCACTTT. The encoded protein is CASSFQVNSPLHF. The rearrangement joins TRBV12-3 or TRBV12-4 to TRBJ1-6; D unclear. Between the trimmed V and J ends, which lost 3 bases and 10 bases, there was a span of 10 bases. This CDR3 region has 13 residues.

In this sample, this clone turned up many times. The chain combines TRBV19 with TRBJ2-2; 12 nucleotides agree with TRBD2. CDR1 LNHDA and CDR2 SQIVND come from the germline V gene (reference sequence). The CDR3 covers 14 residues. Trimming removed 5 bases from V and 10 bases from J; junction bases left unmatched: 5. CDR3 region: CASSWTSGNAELFF. The CDR3 coding sequence is TGTGCCAGTAGTTGGACTAGCGGGAACGCGGAGCTGTTTTTT.

This sequence joins TRBV11-1 and TRBJ1-1, with 7 bases matching TRBD1. The germline V gene encodes CDR1 SGHAT and CDR2 FQDESV (reference sequence). There are 16 residues in the CDR3. The ends lost 0 bases at V and 1 base at J; junction bases unmatched: 5. The CDR3 is CASSLARGQRNTEAFF. CDR3 nucleotides: TGTGCCAGCAGCTTAGCGAGGGGGCAGAGGAACACTGAAGCTTTCTTT.

This rearrangement joins TRBV3-1 (or the pseudogene TRBV3-2) to TRBJ1-2, with D possibly TRBD1 on 5 matching bases. The V end was cut by 0 bases, the J end by 5 bases, with 10 bases between. Germline assignment: CDR1 LGHDT and CDR2 YNNKEL (reference sequence). This CDR3 region has 14 residues. This CDR3 reads CASSQDTGRYGYTF. CDR3 DNA sequence: TGTGCCAGCAGCCAAGATACAGGAAGATATGGCTACACCTTC.

The chain couples TRBV28 to TRBJ2-3, with 8 nucleotides matching TRBD2. Unmatched junction bases numbered 11, after V lost 4 bases and J lost 2 bases. The CDR3 is 17 residues long. The germline V gene has CDR1 MDHEN and CDR2 SYDVKM. This CDR3 reads CASSSLFELADTDTQYF. The CDR3 bases are TGTGCCAGCAGTTCCCTTTTTGAACTAGCGGACACAGATACGCAGTATTTT.

This chain joins TRBV28 and TRBJ1-3; D not resolved. Germline V gene sequence: CDR1 MDHEN, CDR2 SYDVKM. Trimming took 2 bases from V and 4 from J, leaving 6 bases between them. The CDR3 is 13 amino acids. Here the CDR3 DNA reads TGTGCCAGCAGTTTAATGAGGGGAAACACCATATATTTT. Its protein product is CASSLMRGNTIYF.

The rearrangement links TRBV3-1 (or the pseudogene TRBV3-2) to TRBJ1-2, with D maybe TRBD1 (5 bases). V was cut by 0 bases and J by 2 bases, with 10 bases left in between. Germline V gene sequence: CDR1 LGHDT, CDR2 YNNKEL (reference sequence). The CDR3 is 15 residues long. The CDR3 spells CASSQDVGPNYGYTF. CDR3 coding DNA: TGTGCCAGCAGCCAAGATGTGGGGCCGAACTATGGCTACACCTTC.

The chain is built from TRBV11-3 and TRBJ2-3; no clear D. The germline V gene encodes CDR1 SGHNT and CDR2 YENEEA. This CDR3 is 13 amino acids long. Trimming removed 5 bases from V and 0 bases from J, with 6 bases in between. Written as DNA, the CDR3 is TGTGCCAGCAGCCCTAGTAGCACAGATACGCAGTATTTT. Its protein product is CASSPSSTDTQYF.

The gene calls are TRBV2 and TRBJ2-2, with 9 bases matching TRBD1. The CDR3 has 15 residues. Germline assignment: CDR1 SNHLY and CDR2 FYNNEI. V lost 4 bases to trimming and J lost 2 bases; unmatched junction nucleotides: 2. The chain's CDR3 is CASSGDRDNTGELFF. Written as DNA, the CDR3 is TGTGCCAGCAGTGGGGACAGGGACAACACCGGGGAGCTGTTTTTT.

The genes are TRBV12-3 or TRBV12-4 and TRBJ2-1; 8 bases are shared with TRBD1. CDR3 length equals 12 residues. The junction had 5 bases not matched to a gene; V was cut back by 7 bases and J by 9 bases. CDR3 amino acids: CASTQGAGEQFF. As DNA, the CDR3 is TGTGCCAGCACCCAGGGGGCTGGTGAGCAGTTCTTC.

The V call is TRBV10-1, the J call TRBJ2-7; tentative D call: TRBD1 (5 bases). V was shortened by 0 bases and J by 5 bases, with 8 bases between the two germline ends. This CDR3 is 13 amino acids long. Germline loops: CDR1 WNHNN, CDR2 SYGVQD (reference sequence). The CDR3 spells CASSESGRDEQYV. In DNA form, the CDR3 reads TGCGCCAGCAGTGAGTCAGGCAGGGACGAGCAGTACGTC.

The chain has TRBV5-1 and TRBJ1-4, with TRBD1 matching 10 bases. Losses at the gene ends were 3 bases for V and 4 bases for J; bases not matched to a gene: 9. The germline V gene encodes CDR1 SGHRS and CDR2 YFSETQ. This CDR3 has 17 amino acids. This CDR3 reads CASSSSGQGDGNEKLFF. For the CDR3, the DNA is TGCGCCAGCAGCTCCTCCGGACAGGGGGATGGTAATGAAAAACTGTTTTTT.

V and J are TRBV7-9 and TRBJ1-2; no clear D. The CDR3 has 14 residues. Germline CDR1 is SEHNR and CDR2 is FQNEAQ (reference sequence). Trimming removed 7 bases from V and 4 bases from J, with 16 bases in between. The CDR3 nucleotides read TGTGCCAGCACCACGGTCGGGGTGGGCTATGGCTACACCTTC. This translates into CASTTVGVGYGYTF.